These 5 T cell receptor beta chains were sequenced from one sample in a study of tumor and adjacent non-tumor tissue in lung cancer. This sample's RNA came from whole unsorted tissue. The normal lung tissue was taken more than 3 cm from the tumor edge. TCRbeta libraries were built with three rounds of nested PCR, modified from ARM-PCR. TCRdb re-called the multiplex PCR reads through MiXCR, storing one row per CDR3 protein. The profile shows 80,000 or so distinct CDR3 sequences, 65% to 85% of them singletons. The sequenced material came from distant non-tumor lung tissue. The origin of the receptors is a man aged 55 to 70 with non-small cell lung cancer.

With respect to this clonotype: At one end, the junction sequence differs from germline, possibly due to a read error. The J gene is TRBJ2-6, the V gene TRBV6-5; D may be TRBD1 or TRBD2 (5 bases each). The germline CDR1 and CDR2 sequences are MNHEY and SVGAGI. This CDR3 has 17 residues. The CDR3 DNA sequence: TGTGCCAGCAGCCTAGTGGGAGCCAGCTCTGGGACCAATGTCCTGACTTTC. This gives the protein CASSLVGASSGTNVLTF.

In the case of this clonotype: A read error may produce the germline difference seen at one junction end. The V and J genes are TRBV11-2 and TRBJ1-1, with D maybe TRBD1 (5 bases). The CDR3 spans 14 residues. The V gene's germline CDR1 is SGHAT and CDR2 FQNNGV. CDR3 amino acids: CASSSGGARAEALF. CDR3 coding DNA: TGTGCCAGCAGCTCAGGAGGGGCTCGAGCTGAAGCTCTATTT.

Comments on this clonotype: One end of the junction fails to match germline, which may point to a read error. This chain links TRBV20-1 with TRBJ2-4, with D maybe TRBD2 (5 bases). This CDR3 is 15 amino acids long. Per the germline V gene, CDR1 is DFQATT and CDR2 is SNEGSKA (reference sequence). The CDR3 region has the DNA TGCATTGCTAGAGATTATGCTCGGGACAAAAACATTCAGTACTTC. Its protein product is CIARDYARDKNIQYF.

A note on this clonotype: Because the CDR3 is missing its conserved closing phenylalanine or tryptophan, this is likely a read error. The DNA is omitted, as the CDR3 cannot be located on it reliably, and the CDR3 follows TCRdb's listing. V is TRBV20-1 and J is TRBJ2-1; TRBD1 is taken as the D call from the table, unchecked against the DNA. The CDR3 extends over 14 residues, inclusive of both ends. Germline loops: CDR1 DFQATT, CDR2 SNEGSKA (reference sequence). The CDR3 protein is CIARVRGGQGEQFL.

The chain carries TRBV7-9 and TRBJ1-1; D is undetermined. V lost 3 bases to trimming and J lost 7 bases, with 6 bases between them. The CDR3 is 11 amino acids. Germline V lookup: CDR1 SEHNR, CDR2 FQNEAQ (reference sequence). In DNA, the CDR3 is TGTGCCAGCAGCTTGCTGCGTGAAGCTTTCTTT. The encoded protein is CASSLLREAFF.